The clone carrying this T cell receptor (beta chain) showed up just a few times. Its specificity is not known. Naive, central memory, regulatory and stem cell-like memory cells within the CD4+ compartment were sorted using CD45RO/CCR7/CD25/CD127/CD95/CD27. This entry belongs to a study of beta chain features in type 1 diabetes. For the study at large: Regarding age, gender and cell yields, patients proved similar to healthy donors.

From germline, CDR1 is SGDLS and CDR2 YYNGEE. V lost 2 bases to trimming and J lost 5 bases; unmatched junction nucleotides: 11. CDR3 length: 16 residues. Expressed TCRB transcripts were sequenced, since all the RNA that had been isolated was reverse transcribed. Measured with immunoSEQ multiplex PCR; TCRdb has only the in-frame clones, and not every one. The sample holds 620,000 or so clones, about a sixth seen once. Broader study findings: Among patients with Type 1 diabetes, TCRB CDR3s were moderately but significantly shorter in every one of the four CD4+ subsets. Cells that show high TCR expression could be over-represented by cDNA sequencing.

Sequenced sample: naive CD4+ T cells from blood. This receptor was obtained from a man between 18 and 35 years old in good health. The rearrangement joins TRBV9 to TRBJ2-3; TRBD2 matches at 7 bases. The CDR3 sequence is CASSVIPGGPGDTQYF. CDR3 sequence (DNA): TGTGCCAGCAGCGTCATCCCGGGGGGACCGGGAGATACGCAGTATTTT.